The clone carrying this TCR beta chain came up a few times. The antigen is not known. These data come from a study of T cells in Graves' hyperthyroidism and ophthalmopathy. Notes on the study in general: Most expanded thyroid clonotypes above 0.001 recurred in blood. For ophthalmopathy, model prediction preceded onset by a median around 7 months.

Patients showing uncontrolled infection, other autoimmune disease, pregnancy or lactation were ineligible. The CDR3 runs 18 residues. V dropped 2 bases and J dropped 2 bases, with 19 bases sitting between them. Germline V gene lookup returns CDR1 MGHRA and CDR2 YSYEKL. The investigators amplified TCR beta CDR3 regions from RNA transcripts. TCR CDR3 regions were first amplified by RT-PCR with HTBI primers. TCRdb reprocessed the multiplex PCR reads with MiXCR, giving one entry per CDR3 protein. The table lists over 500,000 distinct CDR3 sequences, about a sixth of them singletons, with roughly a sixth in the top ten.

The sequencing input was blood. The chain employs TRBV4-1 and TRBJ2-1, with D unclear. The origin of this receptor is a woman aged 18-30 years with Graves' ophthalmopathy. CDR3 sequence: CASSQPRTQPKTYNEQFF. CDR3 nucleotide sequence: TGCGCCAGCAGCCAACCCCGGACCCAACCGAAAACCTACAATGAGCAGTTCTTC.